The 27 T cell receptor beta chains below were found in one sample sequenced in a study of beta chain features in type 1 diabetes. No antigens are known for them. Study-level findings and limits: A moderate, significant TCRB CDR3 shortening appeared in type 1 diabetes across four CD4+ subsets.

Sequencing targeted expressed TCRB transcripts, as all isolated RNA had been reverse transcribed. Sequencing was performed with immunoSEQ multiplex PCR; in TCRdb, only in-frame clones are kept and a portion is missing. The sample lists more than 100,000 clones, around 30% seen once, with 0.5% to 0.6% in the top ten. The specimen sequenced was central memory CD4+ T cells from blood. The source of these receptors is a woman younger than 35 with type 1 diabetes.

The chain employs TRBV6-6 and TRBJ1-5, with a possible D match to TRBD1 (6 bases). V dropped 6 bases and J dropped 11 bases, with 14 bases sitting between them. This CDR3 region has 12 residues. CDR1 is MNHNY and CDR2 is SVGAGI in the germline V gene (reference sequence). CDR3 nucleotide sequence: TGTGCCAGCAGGGGGGCCGATGGGGCCCAGCATTTT. Residues: CASRGADGAQHF.

This clone was detected a few times. The genes are TRBV10-3 and TRBJ2-6, with D maybe TRBD2 (6 bases). Germline loops: CDR1 ENHRY, CDR2 SYGVKD. V lost 5 bases, J lost 5 bases, and 19 bases lay in between. The CDR3 runs to 17 residues. This CDR3 is CAISSTPGAAWANVLTF. The CDR3 DNA is TGTGCCATCAGTTCAACCCCGGGAGCGGCCTGGGCCAACGTCCTGACTTTC.

The rearrangement uses TRBV7-9 and TRBJ2-7, with 7 nucleotides matching TRBD1. Germline lookup yields CDR1 SEHNR and CDR2 FQNEAQ (reference sequence). J was trimmed by 2 bases and V by 5 bases; bases with no gene match: 9. The CDR3 is made up of 15 amino acids. In DNA, the CDR3 is TGTGCCAGCAGCACCGACAGGGCCGCCACCTACGAGCAGTACGTC. This sequence encodes CASSTDRAATYEQYV.

This sequence joins TRBV4-2 and TRBJ1-5; 11 bases fit TRBD1. The germline gives CDR1 LGHNA, CDR2 YNFKEQ. CDR3 size: 16 residues. V lost 3 bases and J lost 4; bases outside the gene matches: 5. CDR3: CASSHTDRGLNQPQHF. The CDR3 nucleotides are TGTGCCAGCAGCCATACGGACAGGGGGCTAAATCAGCCCCAGCATTTT.

The CDR3 loop reads CASRLAGTKGELFF. As DNA, the CDR3 is TGTGCCAGCAGACTAGCGGGAACTAAGGGGGAGCTGTTTTTT. The chain uses TRBV2 and TRBJ2-2; TRBD2 matches 10 bases. Germline assignment: CDR1 SNHLY and CDR2 FYNNEI. The CDR3 consists of 14 residues. J lost 8 bases, V lost 6 bases, and 6 bases had no gene match.

This chain joins TRBV28 and TRBJ1-5; no definite D call. The V and J ends lost 7 bases and 5 bases respectively, with 21 bases between them. Germline CDR1 MDHEN, CDR2 SYDVKM. This CDR3 is 16 amino acids long. The CDR3 sequence: CASTLAGNYGDQPQHF. The CDR3 nucleotides are TGTGCCAGCACCCTAGCAGGCAATTATGGGGATCAGCCCCAGCATTTT.

This clone is a singleton in its sample. This chain links TRBV7-9 with TRBJ2-3; 10 bases align to TRBD2. This CDR3 has 16 amino acids. Germline CDR1 SEHNR, CDR2 FQNEAQ (reference sequence). Trimming took 4 bases from V and 1 from J; bases not matched to a gene: 5. CDR3 nucleotide sequence: TGTGCCAGCAGCTCCCAAGCGGGGGGGGGCACAGATACGCAGTATTTT. Its translation: CASSSQAGGGTDTQYF.

This rearrangement joins TRBV5-5 to TRBJ1-1; no reliable D call. This CDR3 has 14 residues. V was shortened by 2 bases and J by 0 bases, with 8 bases between the two germline ends. The V gene's germline CDR1 is SGHKS and CDR2 YYEKEE (reference sequence). The CDR3 here is CASSFGQMNTEAFF. CDR3 nucleotide sequence: TGTGCCAGCAGCTTTGGCCAGATGAACACTGAAGCTTTCTTT.

The rearrangement links TRBV27 to TRBJ2-1, with 7 bases identical to TRBD2. Germline CDR1 reads MNHEY; CDR2 reads SMNVEV (reference sequence). J lost 10 bases, V lost 4 bases, and 13 bases had no gene match. The CDR3 extends over 15 amino acids. The DNA of the CDR3 is TGTGCCAGCAGTTCGAGGCGGGGAAGAGCGGGAGAGCAGTTCTTC. It is translated as CASSSRRGRAGEQFF.

This clone came up a few times. The chain carries TRBV7-3 and TRBJ2-5; TRBD2 matches 9 bases. Trimming at V came to 8 bases and at J to 5 bases, leaving 9 bases not matched to a gene. In germline, CDR1 is SGHTA, CDR2 FQGTGA. The CDR3 consists of 14 residues. CDR3 loop: CASFGSGSCETQYF. The CDR3 DNA reads TGTGCCAGCTTCGGTAGCGGGAGCTGTGAGACCCAGTACTTC.

Only a few counts were recorded for this clone. The genes are TRBV2 and TRBJ1-3; the D gene is possibly TRBD1 (6 bases). Trimming cost V 5 bases and J 3 bases, with 11 bases left between them. CDR1 is SNHLY, CDR2 FYNNEI, per germline. CDR3 size: 14 residues. The CDR3 region has the DNA TGTGCCAGCAGTCGTACAGGGCTTGGAAACACCATATATTTT. It is translated as CASSRTGLGNTIYF.

This clone occurred many times. This sequence joins TRBV12-5 and TRBJ2-4; D may be TRBD1 (5 bases). Trimming shortened V by 6 bases and J by 8 bases, and 17 bases separated the two germline ends. The length of the CDR3 is 14 residues. Germline V gene data show CDR1 as LGHNT and CDR2 as FRNRAP. The CDR3 spells CASGPQASLDIQYF. The CDR3 DNA sequence: TGTGCTAGTGGCCCACAGGCTTCCCTAGACATTCAGTACTTC.

The chain uses TRBV19 and TRBJ1-2, with TRBD1 matching 7 bases. J lost 7 bases, V lost 3 bases, and 8 bases had no gene match. CDR3 size: 14 residues. Germline V lookup: CDR1 LNHDA, CDR2 SQIVND (reference sequence). The CDR3 sequence is CASSMGRGTFGYTF. CDR3 bases: TGTGCCAGTAGTATGGGCAGGGGGACTTTTGGCTACACCTTC.

This rearrangement joins TRBV5-1 to TRBJ2-7; TRBD1 matches 9 bases. The V gene end was trimmed by 3 bases and the J gene end by 5 bases; junction bases not matched to a gene: 9. Germline CDR1 reads SGHRS; CDR2 reads YFSETQ. The CDR3 covers 15 residues. Here the CDR3 reads CASSSSGTGIHEQYF. Written as DNA, the CDR3 is TGCGCCAGCAGCTCCTCCGGGACAGGGATCCACGAGCAGTACTTC.

In its sample, this clone was seen a few times. The chain couples TRBV27 to TRBJ2-3; 11 nucleotides align to TRBD2. The CDR3 extends over 16 amino acids. V gave up 1 base and J gave up 11 bases; unmatched junction bases: 11. The germline V gene encodes CDR1 MNHEY and CDR2 SMNVEV (reference sequence). In DNA form, the CDR3 reads TGTGCCAGCAGTTTATATAGCGGGAGGGCCTCCGGGGGGCAGTATTTT. As protein: CASSLYSGRASGGQYF.

The sample holds a few counts of this clone. The chain is built from TRBV30 and TRBJ2-1; 7 bases align to TRBD2. The trim removed 5 bases at V and 0 bases at J, leaving 13 bases unmatched. There are 17 residues in the CDR3. The germline CDR1 and CDR2 sequences are GTSNPN and SVGIG (reference sequence). The CDR3 sequence: CAWSSLGGTSSYNEQFF. The CDR3 DNA sequence: TGTGCCTGGTCCTCCCTGGGGGGGACCAGCTCCTACAATGAGCAGTTCTTC.

The chain links TRBV5-1 to TRBJ2-1; D may be TRBD2 (5 bases). Germline values: CDR1 SGHRS, CDR2 YFSETQ. The CDR3 extends over 14 amino acids. V was trimmed by 0 bases and J by 4 bases, leaving 8 bases between them. The CDR3 nucleotides are TGCGCCAGCAGCTTGGGGGAGACGTACAATGAGCAGTTCTTC. Translating it yields CASSLGETYNEQFF. Filled out from reference TRBV5-1 and TRBJ2-1, the complete variable domain reads KAGVTQTPRYLIKTRGQQVTLSCSPISGHRSVSWYQQTPGQGLQFLFEYFSETQRNKGNFPGRFSGRQFSNSRSEMNVSTLELGDSALYLCASSLGETYNEQFFGPGTRLTVL.

The table lists this clone with a few counts. The chain recombines TRBV4-3 with TRBJ2-2; possible D gene TRBD1, 5 bases. The germline CDR1 and CDR2 sequences are LGHNA and YSLEER. The CDR3 covers 16 residues. V was trimmed by 5 bases and J by 4 bases, leaving 17 bases between them. The CDR3 bases are TGCGCCAGCAGCATAAATCCTCAGGGCACCACCGGGGAGCTGTTTTTT. Amino acid sequence: CASSINPQGTTGELFF.

This clone came up a few times. The chain combines TRBV11-2 with TRBJ1-1; 9 bases fit TRBD1. V lost 8 bases, J lost 3 bases, and 7 bases stayed unmatched. The CDR3 loop spans 14 amino acids. The germline V gene encodes CDR1 SGHAT and CDR2 FQNNGV. The CDR3 loop is CASSGQGGYTEAFF. The CDR3 DNA follows: TGTGCCAGCTCGGGACAGGGTGGATACACTGAAGCTTTCTTT.

The J gene is TRBJ1-3, the V gene TRBV30; no firm D call. The CDR3 has 15 amino acids. V was clipped by 4 bases and J by 0 bases, with 13 bases between them. Germline V gene lookup returns CDR1 GTSNPN and CDR2 SVGIG (reference sequence). CDR3 residues: CAWTLSVFSGNTIYF. DNA of the CDR3: TGTGCCTGGACCCTATCGGTATTCTCTGGAAACACCATATATTTT.

The chain has TRBV4-3 and TRBJ2-3; TRBD2 matches at 9 bases. The germline gives CDR1 LGHNA, CDR2 YSLEER. V dropped 0 bases and J dropped 7; count of bases not matched to a gene: 17. This CDR3 is 19 amino acids long. This CDR3 is CASSQEGSRAGGRTNTQYF. The CDR3 nucleotides are TGCGCCAGCAGCCAAGAAGGATCGAGGGCGGGAGGGCGGACAAATACGCAGTATTTT.

This clone showed up just a few times. The rearrangement joins TRBV5-4 to TRBJ2-3; D ambiguous. The germline gives CDR1 SGHNT, CDR2 YYREEE (reference sequence). Deletions cut 0 bases from V and 0 bases from J, with 8 bases between. This CDR3 region has 15 residues. CDR3 bases: TGTGCCAGCAGCTTGGAGACGACTAGCACAGATACGCAGTATTTT. This codes for CASSLETTSTDTQYF.

This clone was observed a few times. This chain joins TRBV5-4 and TRBJ1-2, with D perhaps matching TRBD1 (6 bases). V gave up 0 bases and J gave up 1 base, with 25 bases separating them. The germline gives CDR1 SGHNT, CDR2 YYREEE (reference sequence). There are 20 residues in the CDR3. DNA for the CDR3: TGTGCCAGCAGCTTGGAAATGGGGCGACAGGCCACCGGAGGTAACTATGGCTACACCTTC. Amino acids: CASSLEMGRQATGGNYGYTF.

The rearrangement links TRBV28 to TRBJ1-2; 9 bases match TRBD1. This CDR3 comprises 15 residues. The V gene's germline CDR1 is MDHEN and CDR2 SYDVKM. V was clipped by 5 bases and J by 4 bases; unmatched bases: 8. CDR3 loop: CASSGPGQGVYGYTF. The CDR3 DNA reads TGTGCCAGCAGTGGCCCGGGACAGGGAGTCTATGGCTACACCTTC.

The chain links TRBV14 to TRBJ1-4; 8 nucleotides align to TRBD1. V was clipped by 1 base and J by 3 bases; unmatched bases: 4. This CDR3 comprises 16 residues. Germline-derived CDR1 and CDR2 are SGHDN and FVKESK. The CDR3 loop reads CASSQAGGRANEKLFF. The CDR3, as DNA: TGTGCCAGCAGCCAAGCAGGGGGCCGAGCTAATGAAAAACTGTTTTTT.

This clone appeared a few times. The same CDR3 is also encoded by other DNA sequences in this sample. The chain uses TRBV7-2 and TRBJ2-1; TRBD2 aligns across 12 bases. The CDR3 runs 16 residues. Germline values: CDR1 SGHTA, CDR2 FQGNSA. After removal of 4 bases from V and 7 bases from J, the junction contained 8 bases not matched to a gene. Here the CDR3 DNA reads TGTGCCAGCAGCTCCCGACTAGCGGGAGTAGGTAATGAGCAGTTCTTC. Its translation: CASSSRLAGVGNEQFF.

The chain couples TRBV5-6 to TRBJ2-5; unclear D gene. Germline assignment: CDR1 SGHDT and CDR2 YYEEEE. Deletions cut 1 base from V and 2 bases from J, with 12 bases between. The CDR3 consists of 15 residues. The CDR3 bases are TGTGCCAGCAGCTTGTTGCAGTTAACGCAAGAGACCCAGTACTTC. It specifies CASSLLQLTQETQYF.